What follows is one T cell receptor beta chain and its context. Antigen specificity is unknown. These data are taken from a study of shared clonotypes between healthy human individuals. Overall study results and limits: Relative to their counterparts shared across all four donors, non-shared clonotypes exhibited diminished generation probabilities.

The repertoire was sequenced with immunoSEQ multiplex PCR; TCRdb's copy has only in-frame clones and lacks some. The sample carries 2 million to 2.5 million clones, roughly 95% recorded once. Trimming stripped 6 bases from V and 11 bases from J, with 8 bases between. CDR1 is MRHNA and CDR2 is SNTAGT in the germline V gene. The length of the CDR3 is 9 residues. Every donor was a Caucasian adult from Nashville, Tennessee. Source material: naive CD4+ T cells sorted from blood. As to subset: CD45RA+ positively selected. The clonotype comes from a man between 18 and 29 years old in good health. The chain combines TRBV6-4 with TRBJ2-7, with D possibly called TRBD1 or TRBD2 (5 bases each). CDR3: CASREGKYF. The CDR3 bases are TGTGCCAGCAGAGAGGGGAAGTACTTC.